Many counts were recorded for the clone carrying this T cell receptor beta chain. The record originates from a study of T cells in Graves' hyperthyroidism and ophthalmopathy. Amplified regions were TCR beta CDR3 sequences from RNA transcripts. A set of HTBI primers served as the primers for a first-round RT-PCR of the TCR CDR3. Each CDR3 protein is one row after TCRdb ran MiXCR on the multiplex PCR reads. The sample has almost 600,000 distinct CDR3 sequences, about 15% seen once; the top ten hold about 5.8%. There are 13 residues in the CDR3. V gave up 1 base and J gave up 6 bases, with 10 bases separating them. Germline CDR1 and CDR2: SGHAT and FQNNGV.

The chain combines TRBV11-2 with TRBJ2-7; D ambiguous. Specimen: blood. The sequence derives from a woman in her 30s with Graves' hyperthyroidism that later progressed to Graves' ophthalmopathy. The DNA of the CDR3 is TGTGCCAGCAGCTTAGTCCCGGGTCCCGAGCAGTACTTC. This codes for CASSLVPGPEQYF.